These 25 T cell receptor beta chains came from one sample sequenced in a study of blood T cell repertoires in COVID-19. TCRdb's copy holds only in-frame clones and misses some; the assay was immunoSEQ multiplex PCR. There are about 310,000 clones in the sample; roughly 90% occur only once, and 2.5% to 3.5% lies in the top ten. Sequences were obtained from peripheral blood. The receptors originated from a woman in her thirties with COVID-19, enrolled during active disease.

V is TRBV5-5 and J is TRBJ2-2, with 7 bases that match TRBD2. In germline, CDR1 is SGHKS, CDR2 YYEKEE (reference sequence). The V gene end was trimmed by 4 bases and the J gene end by 5 bases; junction bases not matched to a gene: 11. The CDR3 runs to 16 residues. The CDR3 bases are TGTGCCAGCAGCCCCCTTGGGGGAGGGCCAACCGGGGAGCTGTTTTTT. Protein sequence: CASSPLGGGPTGELFF.

The chain has TRBV11-2 and TRBJ2-7; TRBD2 agrees at 7 bases. The CDR3 totals 14 residues. In germline, CDR1 is SGHAT, CDR2 FQNNGV. With V trimmed by 5 bases and J by 5 bases, 9 bases remained unmatched. The CDR3 reads CASSQVLASHEQYF. The CDR3, as DNA: TGTGCCAGCAGCCAAGTACTAGCGTCCCACGAGCAGTACTTC.

The chain employs TRBV5-1 and TRBJ2-1; 8 positions match TRBD1. Looked up from germline, CDR1 is SGHRS and CDR2 is YFSETQ. V gave up 2 bases and J gave up 4 bases; unmatched junction bases: 5. CDR3 size: 15 residues. This CDR3 reads CASSFGTGVYNEQFF. The CDR3 bases are TGCGCCAGCAGCTTTGGGACAGGAGTATACAATGAGCAGTTCTTC.

Note on this clone: A read error may produce the germline difference seen at one junction end. This chain links TRBV7-9 with TRBJ2-5; D perhaps matches TRBD1 (6 bases). Germline V gene data show CDR1 as SEHNR and CDR2 as FQNEAQ (reference sequence). This CDR3 comprises 15 residues. The CDR3 loop is CASSIATGSQETQYF. The DNA of the CDR3 is TGTGCCAGCAGCATAGCGACAGGATCGCAAGAGACCCAGTACTTC.

The chain couples TRBV5-1 to TRBJ2-7, with D tentatively TRBD1 (5 bases). Trimming stripped 4 bases from V and 7 bases from J, with 12 bases between. The CDR3 consists of 12 residues. The germline V gene has CDR1 SGHRS and CDR2 YFSETQ. CDR3 sequence: CASSLRAGEQYF. The CDR3 DNA sequence: TGCGCCAGCAGCCTACGGGCAGGGGAGCAGTACTTC. Drawing the rest from reference TRBV5-1 and TRBJ2-7, the complete variable domain is KAGVTQTPRYLIKTRGQQVTLSCSPISGHRSVSWYQQTPGQGLQFLFEYFSETQRNKGNFPGRFSGRQFSNSRSEMNVSTLELGDSALYLCASSLRAGEQYFGPGTRLTVT.

The chain has TRBV30 and TRBJ2-3, with 7 positions matching TRBD2. Germline CDR1 and CDR2: GTSNPN and SVGIG (reference sequence). This CDR3 comprises 16 residues. V trimming: 2 bases; J trimming: 2 bases; junction bases outside the gene matches: 10. CDR3 DNA sequence: TGTGCCTGGAGTAGGGGCGGGAGTACCCCCACAGATACGCAGTATTTT. This gives the protein CAWSRGGSTPTDTQYF.

The chain employs TRBV5-4 and TRBJ2-3; 10 nucleotides align to TRBD1. The CDR3 is 15 amino acids. Germline CDR1 SGHNT, CDR2 YYREEE (reference sequence). The trim removed 3 bases at V and 7 bases at J, leaving 8 bases unmatched. CDR3 sequence: CASSSGTGVGHTQYF. The CDR3 nucleotides are TGTGCCAGCAGCTCGGGGACAGGGGTCGGGCATACGCAGTATTTT.

CDR3 sequence (DNA): TGCGCCAGCAGCTTGATAGGAGGGGGCAATCAGCCCCAGCATTTT. Protein sequence: CASSLIGGGNQPQHF. The rearrangement joins TRBV5-1 to TRBJ1-5; a weak D match, TRBD1 (5 bases). Trimming took off 1 base at V and 2 bases at J, with 10 bases between the two ends. Germline CDR1 is SGHRS and CDR2 is YFSETQ. This CDR3 spans 15 amino acids.

The chain employs TRBV7-9 and TRBJ2-1; the match to TRBD2 covers 14 bases. V lost 1 base and J lost 8; bases outside the gene matches: 13. This CDR3 comprises 19 residues. Germline V gene data show CDR1 as SEHNR and CDR2 as FQNEAQ (reference sequence). CDR3 bases: TGTGCCAGCAGCTTAGTGGGGACTAGCGGGAGATTAGGACATGATGAGCAGTTCTTC. Protein product: CASSLVGTSGRLGHDEQFF.

The chain is built from TRBV7-9 and TRBJ1-2; 11 bases fit TRBD1. The CDR3 loop spans 17 amino acids. Germline CDR1 reads SEHNR; CDR2 reads FQNEAQ (reference sequence). After removal of 4 bases from V and 5 bases from J, the junction contained 12 bases not matched to a gene. CDR3 DNA sequence: TGTGCCAGCAGCTCCAGCGGTTGGGACAGGGGGTCGTATGGCTACACCTTC. This sequence encodes CASSSSGWDRGSYGYTF.

The V call is TRBV6-4, the J call TRBJ2-3; 7 bases map to TRBD1. Germline CDR1 reads MRHNA; CDR2 reads SNTAGT. This CDR3 contains 14 residues. Germline trimming cut 5 bases from V and 4 bases from J; bases unmatched to any gene: 6. The DNA for the CDR3 is TGTGCCAGCAGTTCAACAGGGGTTGCAGATACGCAGTATTTT. Residues: CASSSTGVADTQYF.

The chain employs TRBV28 and TRBJ2-6, with 8 bases matching TRBD2. The CDR3 loop spans 15 amino acids. Germline CDR1 reads MDHEN; CDR2 reads SYDVKM. Trimming at V came to 7 bases and at J to 4 bases, leaving 6 bases not matched to a gene. The CDR3 region is CASNPGGDGANVLTF. The CDR3 DNA is TGTGCCAGCAACCCCGGGGGGGACGGGGCCAACGTCCTGACTTTC.

Only a few counts were recorded for this clone. The chain couples TRBV6-4 to TRBJ2-5; D is possibly TRBD2 (6 bases). Trimming removed 0 bases at V and 3 bases at J, with 11 bases between. This CDR3 is built from 15 residues. In germline, CDR1 is MRHNA, CDR2 SNTAGT. In DNA form, the CDR3 reads TGTGCCAGCAGTGACTCGAGACTAGTTGAAGAGACCCAGTACTTC. Its protein is CASSDSRLVEETQYF.

The rearrangement joins TRBV5-1 to TRBJ1-1; 10 bases map to TRBD1. The CDR3 is made up of 14 amino acids. Germline V gene lookup returns CDR1 SGHRS and CDR2 YFSETQ. The V gene end was trimmed by 4 bases and the J gene end by 5 bases; junction bases not matched to a gene: 5. CDR3 residues: CASSPDRGMTEAFF. CDR3 in DNA: TGCGCCAGCAGCCCGGACAGGGGGATGACTGAAGCTTTCTTT.

In this sample, this clone turned up a few times. This sequence joins TRBV19 and TRBJ1-3; D is unresolved. Trimming stripped 5 bases from V and 0 bases from J, with 5 bases between. Germline V CDR1 and CDR2: LNHDA, SQIVND (reference sequence). The CDR3 runs 13 residues. The CDR3 region has the DNA TGTGCCAGTAGTGAGATCTCTGGAAACACCATATATTTT. Encoded protein: CASSEISGNTIYF.

J is TRBJ2-7 and V is TRBV15, with D tentatively TRBD1 (6 bases). CDR3 length: 23 residues. In germline, CDR1 is LNHNV, CDR2 YYDKDF (reference sequence). V was pared by 0 bases and J by 2 bases, with 35 bases between. DNA for the CDR3: TGTGCCACCAGCAGAGAGGGGGCCACATTTGCCCAGCGGTCGTCCAGTGGGCCCTACGAGCAGTACTTC. Protein product: CATSREGATFAQRSSSGPYEQYF.

This sequence joins TRBV7-2 and TRBJ1-6; D might be TRBD1 (6 bases). Germline V gene sequence: CDR1 SGHTA, CDR2 FQGNSA. The V and J ends lost 8 bases and 5 bases respectively, with 13 bases between them. The CDR3 runs to 14 residues. The CDR3 DNA sequence: TGTGCCAGCTCCCGGGACATGAATAATTCACCCCTCCACTTT. Its translation is CASSRDMNNSPLHF.

As concerns this clone: Relative to the germline gene, one junction end is altered; a read error may explain this. This sequence joins TRBV6-1 and TRBJ2-5; 8 bases agree with TRBD2. The CDR3 extends over 15 amino acids. The germline V gene has CDR1 MNHNS and CDR2 SASEGT. CDR3 protein: CASSESAGGQKTQYF. The CDR3 nucleotides read TGTGCCAGCAGTGAGTCCGCGGGGGGCCAAAAGACCCAGTACTTC.

The V and J genes are TRBV5-1 and TRBJ2-3, with a possible D match to TRBD2 (6 bases). The CDR3 length is 15 residues. CDR1 SGHRS and CDR2 YFSETQ come from the germline V gene. V gave up 4 bases and J gave up 1 base, with 13 bases separating them. CDR3 loop: CASSPRVAGTDTQYF. The CDR3 DNA is TGCGCCAGCAGCCCTAGGGTAGCGGGCACAGATACGCAGTATTTT.

This chain joins TRBV9 and TRBJ2-6; D is perhaps TRBD1 (6 bases). The CDR3 has 18 residues. V gave up 3 bases and J gave up 0 bases, with 16 bases separating them. Germline V gives CDR1 SGDLS, CDR2 YYNGEE. CDR3 loop: CASSARTDMSSGANVLTF. The CDR3 region has the DNA TGTGCCAGCAGCGCCCGGACAGACATGAGCTCTGGGGCCAACGTCCTGACTTTC.

The V call is TRBV10-3, the J call TRBJ1-2, with D perhaps TRBD1 (5 bases). The CDR3 totals 13 residues. Between the trimmed V and J ends, which lost 4 bases and 8 bases, there was a span of 14 bases. Germline V gene data show CDR1 as ENHRY and CDR2 as SYGVKD. The CDR3 loop reads CAISVAREDGYTF. The CDR3 nucleotides read TGTGCCATCAGTGTCGCCAGGGAGGACGGCTACACCTTC.

The V and J genes are TRBV3-1 (or the pseudogene TRBV3-2) and TRBJ2-2; possible D gene TRBD1, 6 bases. CDR1 and CDR2 from the germline V gene are LGHDT and YNNKEL (reference sequence). Trimming cost V 6 bases and J 0 bases, with 11 bases left between them. This CDR3 contains 15 residues. The DNA for the CDR3 is TGTGCCAGCAGGCCAGGGGATCCGAACACCGGGGAGCTGTTTTTT. The encoded protein is CASRPGDPNTGELFF.

This chain joins TRBV6-4 and TRBJ2-1, with 10 nucleotides matching TRBD2. The CDR3 sequence is 15 residues long. V lost 2 bases to trimming and J lost 7 bases; unmatched junction nucleotides: 5. CDR1 is MRHNA, CDR2 SNTAGT, per germline. Here the CDR3 reads CASSDVAGGYNEQFF. DNA for the CDR3: TGTGCCAGCAGTGACGTAGCGGGAGGTTATAATGAGCAGTTCTTC.

This sequence joins TRBV2 and TRBJ1-3, with TRBD1 matching 7 bases. The CDR3 spans 16 residues. The V segment lost 6 bases and the J segment 0 bases; nucleotides outside the gene matches: 8. CDR1 SNHLY and CDR2 FYNNEI come from the germline V gene. CDR3 DNA sequence: TGTGCCAGCAGAGGGGGACAGCCAGTCTCTGGAAACACCATATATTTT. Its protein is CASRGGQPVSGNTIYF. The full variable domain, in which reference TRBV2 and TRBJ1-3 provide the parts outside the CDR3, is EPEVTQTPSHQVTQMGQEVILRCVPISNHLYFYWYRQILGQKVEFLVSFYNNEISEKSEIFDDQFSVERPDGSNFTLKIRSTKLEDSAMYFCASRGGQPVSGNTIYFGEGSWLTVV.

This chain connects TRBV27 to TRBJ1-6; 8 nucleotides match TRBD1. Germline V gene lookup returns CDR1 MNHEY and CDR2 SMNVEV (reference sequence). The junction had 12 bases not matched to a gene; V was cut back by 6 bases and J by 5 bases. The CDR3 is 17 residues long. CDR3 loop: CASRWTGNRFNNSPLHF. In DNA form, the CDR3 reads TGTGCCAGCAGATGGACAGGGAATAGGTTTAATAATTCACCCCTCCACTTT.